This T cell receptor beta chain originates from a study of blood T cell repertoires in COVID-19. Study-wide background: Acute and convalescent COVID-19 samples came from the United States, Italy and Spain.

Assignments of participants to cohorts depended upon their own reported clinical history. All recovered Cohort 3 donors got two negative PCRs, got clearance, or saw symptom resolution. Germline values: CDR1 MNHNS, CDR2 SASEGT. The CDR3 is 15 residues long. Trimming removed 0 bases from V and 0 bases from J, with 9 bases in between. Clones were sequenced by immunoSEQ multiplex PCR, and TCRdb holds only the in-frame ones, with some missing. The sample gives about 330,000 clones, over 70% of which show up once; around 5% is in the top ten. This clone was counted only a few times. The rearrangement uses TRBV6-1 and TRBJ2-7; D perhaps matches TRBD1 (5 bases). The sequenced material came from PBMCs or T cells enriched from blood (not recorded which). This receptor was identified in a man aged 25 to 40 who had recovered from COVID-19. CDR3 DNA sequence: TGTGCCAGCAGTGAAGCTGCAGGGTCCTCCTACGAGCAGTACTTC. It codes for CASSEAAGSSYEQYF.